The 15 T cell receptor beta chains in this list originate from one sample, sequenced in a study of blood T cell repertoires in COVID-19. TCRdb's table, derived via immunoSEQ multiplex PCR, lists solely in-frame clones and lacks some. The profile shows around 110,000 clones, around 90% of them singletons. The sample was peripheral blood. The receptor set was obtained from a man aged 40-55 years with active or convalescent COVID-19.

The chain combines TRBV7-9 with TRBJ1-1; D is possibly TRBD1 (6 bases). This CDR3 has 14 residues. CDR1 and CDR2 from the germline V gene are SEHNR and FQNEAQ (reference sequence). V lost 5 bases and J lost 8, with 18 bases in between. CDR3 bases: TGTGCCAGCAGCCCATCGGGACACCTACCAGAAGCTTTCTTT. Its protein is CASSPSGHLPEAFF.

This chain uses TRBV10-3 with TRBJ1-5; the D gene is possibly TRBD1 (5 bases). CDR1 ENHRY and CDR2 SYGVKD come from the germline V gene. Between the trimmed V and J ends, which lost 8 bases and 2 bases, there was a span of 28 bases. This CDR3 has 19 residues. The CDR3 loop reads CAIGGADIRVERGNQPQHF. The CDR3 bases are TGTGCCATCGGAGGGGCTGATATCAGGGTTGAGAGGGGCAATCAGCCCCAGCATTTT.

The chain links TRBV4-3 to TRBJ1-1; perhaps TRBD1 as D (6 bases). The germline V gene has CDR1 LGHNA and CDR2 YSLEER. The V gene lost 1 base and the J gene lost 0 bases, with 12 bases spanning the gap. The CDR3 has 16 amino acids. CDR3 loop: CASSQGLTGLNTEAFF. In nucleotides, the CDR3 is TGCGCCAGCAGCCAAGGTCTCACAGGGCTGAACACTGAAGCTTTCTTT.

DNA of the CDR3: TGTGCCAGCAGTACCTCCTCGGCTAATGAAAAACTGTTTTTT. Residues: CASSTSSANEKLFF. J is TRBJ1-4 and V is TRBV25-1; D call uncertain. The CDR3 contains 14 residues. Germline V gives CDR1 MGHDK, CDR2 SYGVNS. V was shortened by 5 bases and J by 3 bases, with 10 bases between the two germline ends.

The CDR3 here is CASCPSGQETQYF. CDR3 in DNA: TGTGCCAGCTGCCCTAGCGGTCAAGAGACCCAGTACTTC. The chain is built from TRBV7-2 and TRBJ2-5; 7 bases are a match to TRBD2. Trimming took 8 bases from V and 2 from J; bases not matched to a gene: 5. The length of the CDR3 is 13 residues. Germline V gene sequence: CDR1 SGHTA, CDR2 FQGNSA.

The gene calls are TRBV28 and TRBJ2-1; weak D call: TRBD2 (6 bases). The germline gives CDR1 MDHEN, CDR2 SYDVKM. Trimming took off 3 bases at V and 4 bases at J, with 19 bases between the two ends. The CDR3 consists of 17 residues. The DNA for the CDR3 is TGTGCCAGCAGTTTCCCGCTTATAGCGGAGATATACAATGAGCAGTTCTTC. Amino acid sequence: CASSFPLIAEIYNEQFF.

The gene calls are TRBV6-6 and TRBJ1-2, with D uncertain. The V and J ends lost 0 bases and 4 bases respectively, with 12 bases between them. This CDR3 has 15 amino acids. In germline, CDR1 is MNHNY, CDR2 SVGAGI (reference sequence). The chain's CDR3 is CASSYSVVIGYGYTF. The CDR3 coding sequence is TGTGCCAGCAGTTACTCGGTGGTTATCGGCTATGGCTACACCTTC.

V is TRBV30 and J is TRBJ2-2, with D unresolved. The CDR3 has 13 amino acids. Per the germline V gene, CDR1 is GTSNPN and CDR2 is SVGIG (reference sequence). V was pared by 0 bases and J by 7 bases, with 9 bases between. The CDR3 nucleotides read TGTGCCTGGAGTGTACGTAGCAACGGGGAGCTGTTTTTT. The encoded protein is CAWSVRSNGELFF.

V usage is TRBV7-9 and J usage is TRBJ1-1; TRBD1 might be the D (5 bases). The CDR3 covers 13 residues. Trimming shortened V by 1 base and J by 4 bases, and 7 bases separated the two germline ends. The germline CDR1 and CDR2 sequences are SEHNR and FQNEAQ (reference sequence). CDR3 sequence (DNA): TGTGCCAGCAGCTTAGAAGGGGTCACTGAAGCTTTCTTT. Protein: CASSLEGVTEAFF. The whole variable domain, filled in from reference TRBV7-9 and TRBJ1-1, reads DTGVSQNPRHKITKRGQNVTFRCDPISEHNRLYWYRQTLGQGPEFLTYFQNEAQLEKSRLLSDRFSAERPKGSFSTLEIQRTEQGDSAMYLCASSLEGVTEAFFGQGTRLTVV.

The chain combines TRBV3-1 (or the pseudogene TRBV3-2) with TRBJ1-4; 7 positions match TRBD1. The V and J ends lost 4 bases and 10 bases, in that order; junction bases with no gene match: 3. Germline V gives CDR1 LGHDT, CDR2 YNNKEL (reference sequence). The CDR3 is 12 amino acids. The DNA of the CDR3 is TGTGCCAGCAGCCCTAGGACAGGAAAACTGTTTTTT. Amino acids: CASSPRTGKLFF.

The V call is TRBV14, the J call TRBJ1-2, with D possibly being TRBD1 (5 bases). Germline lookup yields CDR1 SGHDN and CDR2 FVKESK. V was pared by 5 bases and J by 4 bases, with 8 bases between. The CDR3 length is 12 residues. CDR3 DNA sequence: TGTGCCAGCAGCAAAACAGGCTATGGCTACACCTTC. Its translation: CASSKTGYGYTF.

The rearrangement uses TRBV6-5 and TRBJ2-1; TRBD2 agrees at 9 bases. The ends lost 5 bases at V and 5 bases at J; junction bases unmatched: 7. CDR3 length: 15 residues. Germline CDR1 is MNHEY and CDR2 is SVGAGI. The CDR3 loop reads CASSQLAGLHNEQFF. CDR3 nucleotide sequence: TGTGCCAGCAGTCAACTAGCGGGTCTTCACAATGAGCAGTTCTTC.

V is TRBV5-4 and J is TRBJ2-1; 15 bases line up with TRBD2. Germline-derived CDR1 and CDR2 are SGHNT and YYREEE (reference sequence). J gave up 10 bases and V 2 bases, and 10 bases lay outside the gene matches. This CDR3 has 17 residues. The CDR3 spells CASSFNPGLAGGGEQFF. In DNA, the CDR3 is TGTGCCAGCAGCTTCAATCCGGGACTAGCGGGAGGAGGAGAGCAGTTCTTC.

This clone was seen only a few times. This chain links TRBV19 with TRBJ2-2; TRBD2 matches 12 bases. This CDR3 has 18 residues. Germline V lookup: CDR1 LNHDA, CDR2 SQIVND (reference sequence). V shed 5 bases and J 4 bases; nucleotides not matched to a gene: 11. Here the CDR3 DNA reads TGTGCCAGTAGTCTCCTCGTACTAGCGGGAGGAAGCACCGGGGAGCTGTTTTTT. Protein sequence: CASSLLVLAGGSTGELFF.

The CDR3 sequence is CASSPKGTSGRNEQFF. DNA of the CDR3: TGTGCCAGCAGCCCCAAGGGGACTAGCGGGAGGAATGAGCAGTTCTTC. The V gene is TRBV6-2 or TRBV6-3, the J gene TRBJ2-1; 15 bases line up with TRBD2. The V and J ends lost 6 bases and 7 bases, in that order; junction bases with no gene match: 7. The CDR3 contains 16 residues. Germline V gives CDR1 MNHEY, CDR2 SVGEGT.